This paragraph reports one T cell receptor (beta chain). Its antigen is undetermined. The data derive from a study of T cell repertoires in cytomegalovirus infection. About the research overall: The study used recently identified HLA-C-restricted and well-studied HLA-B-restricted CMV epitopes. Indications of both CMV infection and matching HLA type were provided by public TCR beta signatures. Notes on the study in general: HLA-C-restricted CMV clonotypes gave the most frequent clonotype in two of eight donors. The cumulative frequency of public TCR beta families distinguished individuals who carried CMV together with the relevant HLA.

Per the germline V gene, CDR1 is SGHNT and CDR2 is YYREEE (reference sequence). The CDR3 runs to 11 residues. V was shortened by 7 bases and J by 8 bases, with 10 bases between the two germline ends. TCRdb independently ran MiXCR on the reads; one entry per CDR3 protein. The table includes approximately 1,000,000 distinct CDR3 sequences, around 31% detected once. This TCR derives from a human donor in good health (CMV status not recorded). Some clones in this sample may be carry-over from other donors' samples. The specimen was cultured CD8+ T cells from PBMCs, collected from culture after CMV antigen stimulation. The J gene is TRBJ2-1, the V gene TRBV5-4, with D unresolved. The CDR3 DNA reads TGTGCCAGCCGGAACTCCGATGAGCAGTTCTTC. It encodes CASRNSDEQFF.